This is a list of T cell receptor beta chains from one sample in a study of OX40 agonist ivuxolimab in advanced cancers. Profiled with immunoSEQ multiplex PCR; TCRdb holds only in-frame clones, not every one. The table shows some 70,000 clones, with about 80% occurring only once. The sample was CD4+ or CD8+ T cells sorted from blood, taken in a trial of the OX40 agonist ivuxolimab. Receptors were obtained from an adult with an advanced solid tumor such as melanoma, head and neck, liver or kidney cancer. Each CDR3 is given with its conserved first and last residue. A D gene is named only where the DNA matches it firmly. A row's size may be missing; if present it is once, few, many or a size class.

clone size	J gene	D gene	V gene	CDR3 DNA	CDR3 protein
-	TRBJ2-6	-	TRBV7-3	TGTGCCAGCAGCCCGGACAGACTTGGGGCCAACGTCCTGACTTTC	CASSPDRLGANVLTF
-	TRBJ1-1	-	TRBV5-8	TGTGCCAGCAGCCGGGTTGGGGGTGCCACTGAAGCTTTCTTT	CASSRVGGATEAFF
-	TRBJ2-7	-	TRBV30	TGTGCCTGGGGGGTCCTTTCTTACGAGCAGTACTTC	CAWGVLSYEQYF
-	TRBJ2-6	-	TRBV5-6	TGTGCCAGCAATAGTCATCGGGCCAACGTCCTGACTTTC	CASNSHRANVLTF
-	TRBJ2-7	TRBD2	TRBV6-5	TGTGCCAGCAGTTCCCCGGGACGGGGGGACGAGCAGTACTTC	CASSSPGRGDEQYF
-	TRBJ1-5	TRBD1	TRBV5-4	TGTGCCAGCAGCGTCGGACAGGGGAATCAGCCCCAGCATTTT	CASSVGQGNQPQHF
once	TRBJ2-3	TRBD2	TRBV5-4	TGTGCCAGCAGCTTGGCTCTAGCGGGAGGGGGGCCAGATACGCAGTATTTT	CASSLALAGGGPDTQYF
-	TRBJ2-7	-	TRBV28	TGTGCCAGCAGTTTAGCCCGACAAGGCTCCTACGAGCAGTACTTC	CASSLARQGSYEQYF
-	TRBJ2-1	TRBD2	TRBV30	TGTGCCTGGCGGAAAGGCGGGGGGCAAAACAATGAGCAGTTCTTC	CAWRKGGGQNNEQFF
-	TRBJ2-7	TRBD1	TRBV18	TGTGCCAGCTGCGCCGGGACAGGGGTCAACTCCTACGAGCAGTACTTC	CASCAGTGVNSYEQYF
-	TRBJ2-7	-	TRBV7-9	TGTGCCAGCAGCTTGGGGACGGTGGGGTACGAGCAGTACTTC	CASSLGTVGYEQYF
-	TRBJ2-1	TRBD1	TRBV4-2	TGTGCCAGCAGAACGGACAGGGCCGGCAATGAGCAGTTCTTC	CASRTDRAGNEQFF
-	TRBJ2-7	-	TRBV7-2	TGTGCCAGCAGCTCCGGACGGAACTACGAGCAGTACTTC	CASSSGRNYEQYF
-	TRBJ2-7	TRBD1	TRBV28	TGTGCCAGCAGTCCGGGACAGCTATCCTACGAGCAGTACTTC	CASSPGQLSYEQYF
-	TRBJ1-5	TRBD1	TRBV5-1	TGCGCCAGCAGCCCGGGGAGTATGCGGTCAGGGGGTCAGCCCCAGCATTTT	CASSPGSMRSGGQPQHF
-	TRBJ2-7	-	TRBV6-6	TGTGCCAGCAGTTACTCTTTTTGGGGCACCTACGAGCAGTACTTC	CASSYSFWGTYEQYF
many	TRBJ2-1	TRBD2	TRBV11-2	TGTGCCAGCAGCTTAGAGCCGGGGGGGCCTAATGAGCAGTTCTTC	CASSLEPGGPNEQFF
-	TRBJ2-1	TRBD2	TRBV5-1	TGCGCCAGCAGCCGGGACCGCGGGGGGGCCGTCAATGAGCAGTTCTTC	CASSRDRGGAVNEQFF
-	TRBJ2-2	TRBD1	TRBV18	TGTGCCAGCTCCACCGGGACAGGGGCAAACGGGGAGCTGTTTTTT	CASSTGTGANGELFF
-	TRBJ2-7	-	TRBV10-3	TGTGCCATCAGTTCGGACATTTACGAGCAGTACTTC	CAISSDIYEQYF
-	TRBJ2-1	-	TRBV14	TGTGCCAGCAGCCCTACTAGATACGAGCAGTTCTTC	CASSPTRYEQFF
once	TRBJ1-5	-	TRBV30	TGTGCCTGGAACGCGCAGGTGGGCAATCAGCCCCAGCATTTT	CAWNAQVGNQPQHF
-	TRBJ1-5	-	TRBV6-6	TGTGCCAGCAGTCCCTTACAGAGCAATCAGCCCCAGCATTTT	CASSPLQSNQPQHF
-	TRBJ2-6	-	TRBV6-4	TGTGCCAGCAGTGCCAGGGAAGGATCTGGGGCCAACGTCCTGACTTTC	CASSAREGSGANVLTF
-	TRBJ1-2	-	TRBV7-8	TGTGCCAGCAGCTTAGCGGGAACGGGGAATGTAGGCTACACCTTC	CASSLAGTGNVGYTF
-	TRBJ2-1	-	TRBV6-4	TGTGCCAGCAGCCACGATCGAGGGAACAATGAGCAGTTCTTC	CASSHDRGNNEQFF
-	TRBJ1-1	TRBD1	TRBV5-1	TGCGCCAGCAGCTTGGTCACAGGGGCGATTCCCAACACTGAAGCTTTCTTT	CASSLVTGAIPNTEAFF
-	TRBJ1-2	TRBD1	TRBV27	TGTGCCAGCAGTTTAAGAGACAGGGGGTTTTATGGCTACACCTTC	CASSLRDRGFYGYTF
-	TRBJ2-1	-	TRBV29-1	TGCAGCGACACCATGTCCGGGAATGAGCAGTTCTTC	CSDTMSGNEQFF
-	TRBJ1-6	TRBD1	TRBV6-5	TGTGCCAGCAGTTTCGGGACAGGCGGGTCACCCCTCCACTTT	CASSFGTGGSPLHF
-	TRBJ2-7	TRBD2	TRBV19	TGTGCCAGTAGTAAGGCTAGCGGGACCTACGAGCAGTACTTC	CASSKASGTYEQYF
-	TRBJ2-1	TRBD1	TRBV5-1	TGCGCCAGCAGCCCGGGACAGTTCTACAATGAGCAGTTCTTC	CASSPGQFYNEQFF
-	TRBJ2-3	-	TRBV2	TGTGCCAGAGCAGTTCAGGCCTCCACAGATACGCAGTATTTT	CARAVQASTDTQYF
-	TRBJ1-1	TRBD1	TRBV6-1	TGTGCCAGCAGCAGACAGGGTGAAGCTTTCTTT	CASSRQGEAFF
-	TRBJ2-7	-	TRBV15	TGTGCCACCAGCAGAAACCCGGACGCGTCCTACGAGCAGTACTTC	CATSRNPDASYEQYF
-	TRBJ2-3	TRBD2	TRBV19	TGTGCCAGTAGTATGAATAGCGGGGGGTTATTCACAGATACGCAGTATTTT	CASSMNSGGLFTDTQYF
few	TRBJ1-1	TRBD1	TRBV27	TGTGCCAGCAGTTTATCCCCCTGGACAGGGGGTTATTACACTGAAGCTTTCTTT	CASSLSPWTGGYYTEAFF
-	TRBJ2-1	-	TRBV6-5	TGTGCCAGCAGTTACAGCGCCCCCCTCTTC	CASSYSAPLF
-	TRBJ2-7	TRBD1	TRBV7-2	TGTGCCAGCAGTTATAGGACAGGGGGATACTACGAGCAGTACTTC	CASSYRTGGYYEQYF
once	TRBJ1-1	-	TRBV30	TGTGCCTGGAGCCAAGGGGCAGCTACCAAGAACACTGAAGCTTTCTTT	CAWSQGAATKNTEAFF
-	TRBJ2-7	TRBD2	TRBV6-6	TGTGCCAGCAGTTACTCGAGTACGACTAGCACGCCGTACTTC	CASSYSSTTSTPYF
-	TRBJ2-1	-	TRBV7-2	TGTGCCAGCAGCTTTAGTTCGGGGCAGTTCTTC	CASSFSSGQFF
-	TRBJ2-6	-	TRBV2	TGTGCCAGCAGGAGACAGGTTTCCCCTGGGGCCAACGTCCTGACTTTC	CASRRQVSPGANVLTF
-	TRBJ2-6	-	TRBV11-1	TGTGCCAGCAGCTCGCGGACCTCTGGGGCCAACGTCCTGACTTTC	CASSSRTSGANVLTF
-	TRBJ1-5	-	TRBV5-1	TGCGCCAGCAGCTTGGCCCGAGGTCAGCCCCAGCATTTT	CASSLARGQPQHF
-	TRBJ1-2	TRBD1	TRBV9	TGTGCCAGCAGCGTAGCCAGTGGGGGACAGGGTTATGGCTACACCTTC	CASSVASGGQGYGYTF
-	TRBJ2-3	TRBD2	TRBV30	TGTGCCTGGAGGCTCACCGGGACTAGCTCCCACGGTACGCAGTATTTT	CAWRLTGTSSHGTQYF
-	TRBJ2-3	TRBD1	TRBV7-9	TGTGCCAGCAGCTTCCTACAGGGGTTAGGCACAGATACGCAGTATTTT	CASSFLQGLGTDTQYF
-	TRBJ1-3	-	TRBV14	TGTGCCAGCAGCAGTCAGGGATACTCTGGAAACACCATATATTTT	CASSSQGYSGNTIYF
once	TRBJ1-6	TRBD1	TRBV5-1	TGCGCCAGCAGCTTGTTACAGGGGAATTCACCCCTCCACTTT	CASSLLQGNSPLHF
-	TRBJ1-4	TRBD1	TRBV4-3	TGCGCCAGCAGCCAAGGGGAGTGGGGGACAGGGGAGGAAAAACTGTTTTTT	CASSQGEWGTGEEKLFF
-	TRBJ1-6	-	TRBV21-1	TGTGCCAGCAGCAAAGGGAGCTCCTATAATTCACCCCTCCACTTT	CASSKGSSYNSPLHF
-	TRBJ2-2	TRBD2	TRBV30	TGTGCCTGGAAGGTCCGCGGGAGTAGCACCGGGGAGCTGTTTTTT	CAWKVRGSSTGELFF
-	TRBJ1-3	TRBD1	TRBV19	TGTGCCGGGTCAAAGACAGGGGGATTCGGAAACACCATATATTTT	CAGSKTGGFGNTIYF
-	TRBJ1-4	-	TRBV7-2	TGTGCCAGCAGCTTAGAGGCCGAAGAAAAACTGTTTTTT	CASSLEAEEKLFF
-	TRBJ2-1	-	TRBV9	TGTGCCAGCAGCGTAGGTTGGGGATCCCTTGACAATGAGCAGTTCTTC	CASSVGWGSLDNEQFF
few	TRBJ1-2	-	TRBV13	TGTGCCACTCCAGGACAGTACTATGGCTACACCTTC	CATPGQYYGYTF